A single sample is the source of the 5 T cell receptor beta chains below, sequenced in a study of metastatic and nonmetastatic thyroid tumors. Thyroid surgery took place with no prior treatment in any patient. TCRdb used MiXCR to call clones anew from the PCR reads. The sample has 20,000 to 25,000 clones, approximately 14% seen once. Sequenced: blood. These receptor sequences come from a female donor with papillary thyroid cancer or a benign thyroid nodule (not recorded which). Some clones in this sample may be carry-over from other donors' samples.

This rearrangement joins TRBV7-9 to TRBJ2-3; tentative D call: TRBD1 (6 bases). The CDR3 contains 13 residues. The germline CDR1 and CDR2 sequences are SEHNR and FQNEAQ (reference sequence). V was cut by 6 bases and J by 8 bases, with 15 bases left in between. This CDR3 is CASRRKGVSTQYF. DNA of the CDR3: TGTGCCAGCAGACGCAAGGGGGTTTCTACGCAGTATTTT.

This clone was recorded many times. The rearrangement links TRBV20-1 to TRBJ2-2; perhaps TRBD2 as D (6 bases). Germline V gives CDR1 DFQATT, CDR2 SNEGSKA (reference sequence). The CDR3 contains 14 residues. Trimming took 3 bases from V and 3 from J, leaving 11 bases between them. In nucleotides, the CDR3 is TGCAGTGCTAGTCTTCGGGAGCACACCGGGGAGCTGTTTTTT. Translation: CSASLREHTGELFF.

This clone was detected a few times. V is TRBV15 and J is TRBJ2-7, with 7 bases that match TRBD1. The CDR3 loop spans 13 amino acids. V shed 11 bases and J 2 bases; nucleotides not matched to a gene: 9. The germline CDR1 and CDR2 sequences are LNHNV and YYDKDF (reference sequence). CDR3 DNA: TGTGCCGCGTCTATGGACAGGACCTACGAGCAGTACTTC. Protein product: CAASMDRTYEQYF.

This clone was observed at least ten times. The rearrangement links TRBV18 to TRBJ1-2; D gene uncertain. The V end was cut by 6 bases, the J end by 7 bases, with 12 bases between. Germline values: CDR1 KGHSH, CDR2 LQKENI. The CDR3 length is 12 residues. The DNA for the CDR3 is TGTGCCAGCTCCCCGGCCCGGAGTGGCTACACCTTC. Translating gives CASSPARSGYTF.

This clone came up many times. The chain carries TRBV27 and TRBJ2-1, with TRBD2 matching 7 bases. After removal of 9 bases from V and 7 bases from J, the junction contained 15 bases not matched to a gene. Germline lookup yields CDR1 MNHEY and CDR2 SMNVEV (reference sequence). The CDR3 contains 15 residues. The CDR3 here is CASRRVGGGPNEQFF. The CDR3, as DNA: TGTGCCAGTAGGCGGGTGGGGGGAGGGCCGAATGAGCAGTTCTTC.